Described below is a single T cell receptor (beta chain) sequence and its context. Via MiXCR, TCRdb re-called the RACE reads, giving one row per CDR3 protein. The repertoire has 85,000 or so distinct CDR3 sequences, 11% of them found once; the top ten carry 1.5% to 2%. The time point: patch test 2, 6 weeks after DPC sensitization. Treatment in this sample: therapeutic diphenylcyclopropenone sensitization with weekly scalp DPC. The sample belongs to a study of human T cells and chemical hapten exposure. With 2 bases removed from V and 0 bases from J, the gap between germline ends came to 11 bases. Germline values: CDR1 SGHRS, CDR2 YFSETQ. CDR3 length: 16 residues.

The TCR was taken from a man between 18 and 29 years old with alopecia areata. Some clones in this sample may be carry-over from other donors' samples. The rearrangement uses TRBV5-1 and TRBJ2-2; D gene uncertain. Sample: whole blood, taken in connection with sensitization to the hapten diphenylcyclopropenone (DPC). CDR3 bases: TGCGCCAGCAGCTTTGCGTACCTCGCGAACACCGGGGAGCTGTTTTTT. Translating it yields CASSFAYLANTGELFF.